Given below is one T cell receptor (beta chain) in context. There is no known antigen for this receptor. Within one base of it there is no much larger clone, and no base qualities were kept. The immunoSEQ Assay, a bias-controlled multiplex PCR, was used to amplify TCRbeta CDR3 regions from genomic DNA. The published analysis was carried out like this. Nucleated cell counts per sample were estimated from amplification of reference gene primers within the assay. Sequence reads were collapsed and filtered to measure the absolute abundance of every unique TCRbeta CDR3 rearrangement. For each sample, productive Simpson clonality was calculated by taking the square root of Simpson's diversity index across productive rearrangements. What TCRdb holds here is the immuneACCESS table cut down to in-frame rearrangements. Part of the clones is not present; checked against another copy, under half of the missing clones reflect an unresolved V gene, and the others are unexplained. Clone size and V and J calls were adopted from that table, with D and trimming inferred from the DNA. Recorded for this sample are about 7,200 clones; 88% of them occurred a single time. 22% of the sample is held by the ten biggest clonotypes.

The CDR3 sequence holds 13 residues, the cysteine and phenylalanine included. Of all the DNA, just the CDR3 is kept, 39 bases in frame from base 1. CDR1 and CDR2 are drawn from the germline V gene: SGHTA, FQGTGA. Here V drops 4 bases and J drops 10 bases, and the junction holds 7 bases not matched to any gene. This entry belongs to a study of blood T cell repertoires in COVID-19 (dated by TCRdb to between 2020 and 2021). In terms of the full investigation: Collaborator samples came from the United States, Italy and Spain and covered acute and convalescent phases of COVID-19. The prospective study material was composed of cDNA or gDNA derived from T cells, B-cell-depleted T cells, or PBMCs. Deeply sampled blood TCRbeta repertoires from subjects exposed to, actively infected with, or recovered from COVID-19 were included in the dataset. A freely available public database, intended as a resource for researchers studying the immune response to SARS-CoV-2, is where the repertoires were released. Samples were obtained from the ongoing ImmuneRACE study (first 160 participants) and from over 1,000 subjects provided by 6 global collaborators. Nearly every sample came with metadata listing a de-identified subject ID, COVID-19 status, age in years and sex. Where available, HLA class I and class II types were taken from metadata supplied by the sample provider and were not determined by assay-based typing.

Summary of the overall study and its limitations: Clinical and demographic metadata were provided uncurated, with the amount varying by source and participant.

The collaborating institutions used their own protocols to collect whole blood in K2EDTA tubes. For TCRbeta analysis, collaborators shipped samples as frozen whole blood, isolated PBMCs, or DNA extracted from either of those sample types. The sequencing sample was made of peripheral blood. This TCR derives from a human donor in a cohort sampled during active COVID-19. This sequence uses TRBV7-3 and TRBJ2-5, with 9 middle bases fitting TRBD1. In nucleotides, the sequence is TGTGCCAGCAGCTCAACCGGGACAGGGATCCAGTACTTC. This codes for CASSSTGTGIQYF.